This is a list of T cell receptor beta chains from one sample in a study of PD-1 blockade in mismatch repair-deficient tumors. Clones were sequenced by immunoSEQ multiplex PCR, and TCRdb holds only the in-frame ones, with some missing. The table lists 100,000 or so clones, under 90% of them singletons. Sample: peripheral blood, taken about 36 weeks after starting pembrolizumab. All receptors come from an adult with mismatch repair-deficient cancer. CDR3s include the opening cysteine and the closing phenylalanine or tryptophan. D genes are given only for firm matches. Size is omitted from some rows. Given values are once, few, many or a class for expanded clones.

j_gene,d_gene,abundance,v_gene,CDR3nt,CDR3aa
TRBJ1-2,NA,NA,TRBV5-1,TGCGCCAGCAGCTTGGTTGGGGATGGCTACACCTTC,CASSLVGDGYTF
TRBJ2-3,NA,NA,TRBV21-1,TGTGCCAGCAGCTTAATCGGACAGGGTGGGTCGACTGATACGCAGTATTTT,CASSLIGQGGSTDTQYF
TRBJ1-5,NA,medium-sized,TRBV27,TGTGCCAGCAGTTTTCACAATCAGCCCCAGCATTTT,CASSFHNQPQHF
TRBJ2-5,TRBD1,once,TRBV5-1,TGCGCCAGCACCTTCTTACAGGGGCAAGAGACCCAGTACTTC,CASTFLQGQETQYF
TRBJ1-2,NA,NA,TRBV11-2,TGTGCCAGCAGCTTCGGCCAGGGGAACTATGGCTACACCTTC,CASSFGQGNYGYTF
TRBJ1-1,NA,NA,TRBV30,TGTGCCTGGAGTGTCCTGGGTTCCACTGAAGCTTTCTTT,CAWSVLGSTEAFF
TRBJ2-3,TRBD2,NA,TRBV7-3,TGTGCCAGCAGCAAAATGACTAGCGGGAGGACAGATACGCAGTATTTT,CASSKMTSGRTDTQYF
TRBJ1-5,TRBD1,NA,TRBV5-6,TGTGCCAGCAGCCCGTGGGACAGGGCGGTTTCGGACAATCAGCCCCAGCATTTT,CASSPWDRAVSDNQPQHF
TRBJ2-1,NA,NA,TRBV11-3,TGTGCCAGCAGCTCCGGGGCAGGGAATGAGCAGTTCTTC,CASSSGAGNEQFF
TRBJ2-1,NA,NA,TRBV4-1,TGCGCCAGCAGCCAAGACTTACTAGAGACCTACAATGAGCAGTTCTTC,CASSQDLLETYNEQFF
TRBJ2-1,NA,NA,TRBV4-1,TGCGCCAGCAGCTTGGGACCTAGGGCGAATGAGCAGTTCTTC,CASSLGPRANEQFF
TRBJ2-2,NA,NA,TRBV7-3,TGTGCCAGCAGCAAGGGACCACGGTCCAACACCGGGGAGCTGTTTTTT,CASSKGPRSNTGELFF
TRBJ2-7,NA,NA,TRBV30,TGTGCCTGGAGGAAGGGAGCGGGTTACGAGCAGTACTTC,CAWRKGAGYEQYF
TRBJ2-7,TRBD2,NA,TRBV5-5,TGTGCCAGCAGCTGGACACTAGCGGGTCCTTACGAGCAGTACTTC,CASSWTLAGPYEQYF
TRBJ1-2,NA,NA,TRBV27,TGTGCCAGCAGGCTTATGGGGGGGCAGAAGAAAGGCTACACCTTC,CASRLMGGQKKGYTF
TRBJ2-1,TRBD2,NA,TRBV4-1,TGCGCCAGCAGCCCGACTAGCGGGAACGGTGAGCAGTTCTTC,CASSPTSGNGEQFF
TRBJ1-5,TRBD1,NA,TRBV29-1,TGCAGCGGCCAACAGGGGCCGGGACAGCCCCAGCATTTT,CSGQQGPGQPQHF
TRBJ2-1,NA,NA,TRBV6-5,TGTGCCAGCAGTTACTCCGGCCCGTTAAATGAGCAGTTCTTC,CASSYSGPLNEQFF
TRBJ2-7,NA,once,TRBV7-9,TGTGCCAGCAGCTTAGCGGCCGGCAGGAGAGCCTACGAGCAGTACTTC,CASSLAAGRRAYEQYF
TRBJ2-5,TRBD2,NA,TRBV30,TGTGCCTGGGTCCCTGCTTTCGGAGCGGGAGGGGAGACCCAGTACTTC,CAWVPAFGAGGETQYF
TRBJ2-3,TRBD2,NA,TRBV4-3,TGCGCCAGCAGCCAAGATTTGGCTAGCGGGAAGGGAGATACGCAGTATTTT,CASSQDLASGKGDTQYF
TRBJ2-7,TRBD2,NA,TRBV4-3,TGCGCCAGCAGCCAAGATCCAGCGGGAGCCTACGAGCAGTACTTC,CASSQDPAGAYEQYF
TRBJ2-6,NA,NA,TRBV30,TGTGCCTGGAGTGTACTAGATAGGAGGAGCTCTGGGGCCAACGTCCTGACTTTC,CAWSVLDRRSSGANVLTF
TRBJ2-5,NA,NA,TRBV28,TGTGCCAGCAGTCCCCTAGGGGGACGGGGCCAAGAGACCCAGTACTTC,CASSPLGGRGQETQYF
TRBJ2-1,NA,NA,TRBV4-2,TGTGCCAGCAGCCTCTACCTCACAGGTGGAGAGTACAATGAGCAGTTCTTC,CASSLYLTGGEYNEQFF
TRBJ2-1,NA,few,TRBV7-6,TGTGCCAGCAGCCCTAGGAACAATCCAAGCTCCTACAATGAGCAGTTCTTC,CASSPRNNPSSYNEQFF
TRBJ2-1,TRBD2,NA,TRBV7-3,TGTGCCAGCACTGACCAGGGACTAGCGGGTTCGGGTGAGCAGTTCTTC,CASTDQGLAGSGEQFF
TRBJ2-1,NA,NA,TRBV7-8,TGTGCCAGCAGCCCCGGACAGCGAAACGTTAGGGAGCAGTTCTTC,CASSPGQRNVREQFF
TRBJ2-2,NA,NA,TRBV18,TGTGCCAGCTCACCAAATTCAGGGTCCACCGGGGAGCTGTTTTTT,CASSPNSGSTGELFF
TRBJ1-1,NA,NA,TRBV29-1,TGCAGCGTTGGTAAGGGCATGAACACTGAAGCTTTCTTT,CSVGKGMNTEAFF
TRBJ2-1,TRBD2,NA,TRBV4-1,TGCGCCAGCAGCCAACGGACTAGCGGGAGGAAATACAATGAGCAGTTCTTC,CASSQRTSGRKYNEQFF
TRBJ2-2,NA,NA,TRBV7-3,TGTGCCAGCAGCTTATTGATGGGGACCGGGGAGCTGTTTTTT,CASSLLMGTGELFF
TRBJ2-1,TRBD2,NA,TRBV7-3,TGTGCCAGCAGCGCGCTAGCGGGAGGCTACAATGAGCAGTTCTTC,CASSALAGGYNEQFF
TRBJ1-1,TRBD1,NA,TRBV10-2,TGCGCCAGCAGCCCTCTCCCGGACAGGGAGAACACTGAAGCTTTCTTT,CASSPLPDRENTEAFF
TRBJ1-1,TRBD1,NA,TRBV4-3,TGCGCCAGCAGCCAAGGTACAGGGGGCTTAACAGGCAAGAACACTGAAGCTTTCTTT,CASSQGTGGLTGKNTEAFF
TRBJ2-5,TRBD1,NA,TRBV10-3,TGTGCCATCTCCGGGGACAGGGTAGAGACCCAGTACTTC,CAISGDRVETQYF
TRBJ2-1,NA,once,TRBV27,TGTGCCAGCAGCCCAAGGACTGAGCCGGATGAGCAGTTCTTC,CASSPRTEPDEQFF
TRBJ1-1,NA,NA,TRBV7-9,TGTGCCAGCAGCTTAGGTGGATGGGGGGCCTTT,CASSLGGWGAF
TRBJ1-5,NA,NA,TRBV6-5,TGTGCCAGCAGTAATTACCCAGATCCAAATCAGCCCCAGCATTTT,CASSNYPDPNQPQHF
TRBJ2-7,NA,NA,TRBV6-6,TGTGCCAGCAGTTACAGGGGCTCCTACGAGCAGTACTTC,CASSYRGSYEQYF
TRBJ2-2,TRBD2,NA,TRBV27,TGTGCCAGCAGTTTGGGAGCGGGAGGGCGTACCGGGGAGCTGTTTTTT,CASSLGAGGRTGELFF
TRBJ2-7,NA,NA,TRBV27,TGTGCCAGCAGACAGTCAGGGGTCGGGGCCTACGAGCAGTACTTC,CASRQSGVGAYEQYF
TRBJ1-1,NA,NA,TRBV6-6,TGTGCCAGCAGTTATGGGGGCGTGGACGCTGAAGCTTTCTTT,CASSYGGVDAEAFF
TRBJ2-2,NA,NA,TRBV19,TGTGCCAGTAGTGTCTCTAGTTCAGGGGCCGGGGAGCTGTTTTTT,CASSVSSSGAGELFF
TRBJ2-1,TRBD2,NA,TRBV19,TGTGCCAGTAGCCCGAGGGGTAGCGGGAGGAACAATGAGCAGTTCTTC,CASSPRGSGRNNEQFF
TRBJ2-5,TRBD2,NA,TRBV9,TGTGCCAGCAGCGACGTAGCGGGGGGACAAGAGACCCAGTACTTC,CASSDVAGGQETQYF
TRBJ2-4,NA,NA,TRBV7-8,TGTGCCAGCAGCCCAAAGGGGCTAGCCAAAAACATTCAGTACTTC,CASSPKGLAKNIQYF
TRBJ2-1,TRBD1,once,TRBV4-1,TGCGCCAGCAGTGAAGCGTGGGGGACAGGGATCGATGAGCAGTTCTTC,CASSEAWGTGIDEQFF
TRBJ2-7,NA,NA,TRBV27,TGTGCCAGCCACACGAATTTCCCCCCCTACGAGCAGTACTTC,CASHTNFPPYEQYF
TRBJ2-3,NA,NA,TRBV19,TGTGCCAGTAGTTTGGGGGTAATCACAGATACGCAGTATTTT,CASSLGVITDTQYF
TRBJ2-1,TRBD1,once,TRBV5-4,TGTGCCAGCAGTCTACGGGACAGAACTACCGAGCAGTTCTTC,CASSLRDRTTEQFF